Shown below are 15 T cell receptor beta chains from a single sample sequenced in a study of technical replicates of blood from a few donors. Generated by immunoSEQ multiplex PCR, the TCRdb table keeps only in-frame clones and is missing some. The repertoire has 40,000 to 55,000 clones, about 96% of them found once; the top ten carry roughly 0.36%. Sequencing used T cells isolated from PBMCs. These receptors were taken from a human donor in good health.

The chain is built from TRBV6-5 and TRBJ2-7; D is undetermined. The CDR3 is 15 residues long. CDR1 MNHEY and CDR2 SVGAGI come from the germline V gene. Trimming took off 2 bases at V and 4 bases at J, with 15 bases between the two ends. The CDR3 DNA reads TGTGCCAGCAGTTACGGTTCGATAGGCAGGTACGAGCAGTACTTC. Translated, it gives CASSYGSIGRYEQYF.

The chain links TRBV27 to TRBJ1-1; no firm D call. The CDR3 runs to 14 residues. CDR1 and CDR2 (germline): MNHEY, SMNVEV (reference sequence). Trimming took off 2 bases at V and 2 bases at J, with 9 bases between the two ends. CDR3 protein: CASSLMSGNTEAFF. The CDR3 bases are TGTGCCAGCAGTTTAATGTCAGGAAACACTGAAGCTTTCTTT.

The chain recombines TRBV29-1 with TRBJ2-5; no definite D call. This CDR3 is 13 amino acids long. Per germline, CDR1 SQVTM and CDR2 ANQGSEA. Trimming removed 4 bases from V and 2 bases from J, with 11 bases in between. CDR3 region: CSVGSDGQETQYF. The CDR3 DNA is TGCAGCGTTGGGAGTGACGGACAAGAGACCCAGTACTTC.

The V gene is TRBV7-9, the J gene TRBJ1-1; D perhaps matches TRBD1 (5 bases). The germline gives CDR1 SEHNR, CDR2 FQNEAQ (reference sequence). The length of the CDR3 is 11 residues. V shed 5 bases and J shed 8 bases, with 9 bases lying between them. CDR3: CASSLDREAFF. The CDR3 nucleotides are TGTGCCAGCAGCCTTGACAGAGAAGCTTTCTTT.

CDR3 sequence reads: CASSVKRGDNEQFF. Written as DNA, the CDR3 is TGTGCCAGCAGCGTTAAACGGGGTGACAATGAGCAGTTCTTC. The chain joins TRBV9 to TRBJ2-1; TRBD2 is a possible D gene (5 bases). The CDR3 runs 14 residues. CDR1 SGDLS and CDR2 YYNGEE come from the germline V gene. The germline V and J ends were trimmed by 2 bases and 5 bases, with 11 bases remaining between them.

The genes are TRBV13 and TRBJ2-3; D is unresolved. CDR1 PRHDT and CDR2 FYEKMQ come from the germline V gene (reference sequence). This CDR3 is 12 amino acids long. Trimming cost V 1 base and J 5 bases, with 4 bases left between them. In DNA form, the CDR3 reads TGTGCCAGCAGCTTAGCTTTAGATACGCAGTATTTT. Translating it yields CASSLALDTQYF. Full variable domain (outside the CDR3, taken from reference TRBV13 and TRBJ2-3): AAGVIQSPRHLIKEKRETATLKCYPIPRHDTVYWYQQGPGQDPQFLISFYEKMQSDKGSIPDRFSAQQFSDYHSELNMSSLELGDSALYFCASSLALDTQYFGPGTRLTVL.

This CDR3 is CASSLFGKETSGNTIYF. In DNA, the CDR3 is TGTGCCAGCAGCTTATTCGGGAAAGAAACCTCTGGAAACACCATATATTTT. This chain links TRBV7-2 with TRBJ1-3, with D hard to call. The CDR3 length is 17 residues. Germline V gives CDR1 SGHTA, CDR2 FQGNSA. V shed 2 bases and J shed 0 bases, with 14 bases lying between them.

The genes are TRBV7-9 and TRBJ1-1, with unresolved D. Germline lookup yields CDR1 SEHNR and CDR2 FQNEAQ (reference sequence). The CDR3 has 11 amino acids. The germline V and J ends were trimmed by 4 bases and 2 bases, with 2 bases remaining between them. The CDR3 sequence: CASSSNTEAFF. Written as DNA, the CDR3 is TGTGCCAGCAGCTCTAACACTGAAGCTTTCTTT.

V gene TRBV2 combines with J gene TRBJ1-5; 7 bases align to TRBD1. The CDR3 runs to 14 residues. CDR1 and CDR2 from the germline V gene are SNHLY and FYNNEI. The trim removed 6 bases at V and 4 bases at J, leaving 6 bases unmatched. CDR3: CASSVAGGNQPQHF. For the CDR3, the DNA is TGTGCCAGCAGCGTGGCAGGGGGGAATCAGCCCCAGCATTTT.

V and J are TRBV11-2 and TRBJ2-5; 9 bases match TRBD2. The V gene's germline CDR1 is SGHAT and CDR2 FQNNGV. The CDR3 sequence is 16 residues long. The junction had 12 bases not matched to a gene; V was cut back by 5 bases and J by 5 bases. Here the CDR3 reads CASSPTTGAGGETQYF. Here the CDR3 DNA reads TGTGCCAGCAGCCCCACAACAGGAGCGGGAGGTGAGACCCAGTACTTC.

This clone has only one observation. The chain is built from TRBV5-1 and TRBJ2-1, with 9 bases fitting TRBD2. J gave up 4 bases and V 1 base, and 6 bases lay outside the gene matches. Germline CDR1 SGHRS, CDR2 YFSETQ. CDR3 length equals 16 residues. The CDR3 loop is CASSLLETSGYNEQFF. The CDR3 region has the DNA TGCGCCAGCAGCTTGTTAGAGACTAGCGGATACAATGAGCAGTTCTTC.

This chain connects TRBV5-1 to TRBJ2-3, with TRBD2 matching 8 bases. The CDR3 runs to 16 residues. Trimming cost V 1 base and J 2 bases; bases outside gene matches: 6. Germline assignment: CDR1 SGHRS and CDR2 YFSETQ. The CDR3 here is CASSLFAGGSTDTQYF. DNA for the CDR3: TGCGCCAGCAGCTTGTTCGCGGGAGGTTCCACAGATACGCAGTATTTT. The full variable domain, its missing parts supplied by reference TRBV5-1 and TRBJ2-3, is KAGVTQTPRYLIKTRGQQVTLSCSPISGHRSVSWYQQTPGQGLQFLFEYFSETQRNKGNFPGRFSGRQFSNSRSEMNVSTLELGDSALYLCASSLFAGGSTDTQYFGPGTRLTVL.

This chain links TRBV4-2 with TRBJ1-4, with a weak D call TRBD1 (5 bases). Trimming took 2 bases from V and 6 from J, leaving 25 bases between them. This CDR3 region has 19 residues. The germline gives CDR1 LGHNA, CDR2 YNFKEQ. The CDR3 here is CASSQRLWSRGRDDEKLFF. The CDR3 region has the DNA TGTGCCAGCAGCCAAAGATTATGGTCGCGGGGCAGGGATGATGAAAAACTGTTTTTT.

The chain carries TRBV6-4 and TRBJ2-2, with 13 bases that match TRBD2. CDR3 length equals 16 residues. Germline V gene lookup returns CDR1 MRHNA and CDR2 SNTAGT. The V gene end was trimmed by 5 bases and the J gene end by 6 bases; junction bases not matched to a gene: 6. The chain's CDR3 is CASSNFGLAGAGELFF. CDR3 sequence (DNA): TGTGCCAGCAGTAATTTTGGACTAGCGGGAGCCGGGGAGCTGTTTTTT.

The chain's CDR3 is CASSLWGHEQYF. The CDR3 DNA is TGTGCCAGCAGTTTGTGGGGCCACGAGCAGTACTTC. The chain recombines TRBV27 with TRBJ2-7; weak D call: TRBD1 (5 bases). V dropped 3 bases and J dropped 5 bases, with 8 bases sitting between them. Germline CDR1 is MNHEY and CDR2 is SMNVEV (reference sequence). The CDR3 extends over 12 amino acids.